These 26 T cell receptor beta chains were sequenced from one sample in a study of early T cells in non-severe SARS-CoV-2 infection. One entry per CDR3 protein results from TCRdb running MiXCR on the 5' RACE reads. The sample carries 50,000 to 65,000 distinct CDR3 sequences, around 20% recorded once. This specimen consisted of whole blood, obtained at baseline. Receptor source: an adult who was a healthcare worker with PCR-confirmed SARS-CoV-2 infection or an uninfected control (not recorded which).

Only a few counts were recorded for this clonotype. The rearrangement links TRBV7-9 to TRBJ1-2; a weak D match, TRBD1 (5 bases). Germline CDR1 reads SEHNR; CDR2 reads FQNEAQ (reference sequence). The CDR3 runs 12 residues. Trimming took off 4 bases at V and 7 bases at J, with 10 bases between the two ends. The CDR3 DNA follows: TGTGCCAGCAGCTGGGACTCTTTTGGCTACACCTTC. Residues: CASSWDSFGYTF.

This sequence joins TRBV18 and TRBJ2-1, with D perhaps TRBD1 (6 bases). Germline CDR1 and CDR2: KGHSH and LQKENI. This CDR3 region has 13 residues. Between the trimmed V and J ends, which lost 5 bases and 8 bases, there was a span of 13 bases. CDR3 coding DNA: TGTGCCAGCTCATCGATACAGGGTGATGAGCAGTTCTTC. Encoded protein: CASSSIQGDEQFF.

The chain has TRBV27 and TRBJ2-7; 10 positions match TRBD1. This CDR3 has 14 residues. Germline-derived CDR1 and CDR2 are MNHEY and SMNVEV (reference sequence). V shed 2 bases, J shed 4 bases, and the junction held 2 bases outside the gene matches. The CDR3, as DNA: TGTGCCAGCAGTTTACGGACAGGGGGGTACGAGCAGTACTTC. Translation gives CASSLRTGGYEQYF.

This clonotype turned up a few times. In nucleotides, the CDR3 is TGTGCCAGCAGCTTAGGCAGGGGTGTCTACGAGCAGTACTTC. It translates to CASSLGRGVYEQYF. The chain links TRBV7-9 to TRBJ2-7, with TRBD1 as a possible D gene (6 bases). Trimming removed 1 base from V and 3 bases from J, with 10 bases in between. CDR1 is SEHNR and CDR2 is FQNEAQ in the germline V gene (reference sequence). This CDR3 is built from 14 residues.

The chain uses TRBV28 and TRBJ2-5; no clear D. This CDR3 region has 12 residues. Trimming cost V 2 bases and J 4 bases, with 5 bases left between them. Germline loops: CDR1 MDHEN, CDR2 SYDVKM. The DNA for the CDR3 is TGTGCCAGCAGTTTAATACCAGAGACCCAGTACTTC. Translating it yields CASSLIPETQYF.

This clonotype showed up just a few times. The V gene is TRBV12-3 or TRBV12-4, the J gene TRBJ2-3; maybe TRBD1 (6 bases). V was trimmed by 6 bases and J by 3 bases, leaving 16 bases between them. CDR3 length: 15 amino acids. CDR3 sequence reads: CASSPRGKRTDTQYF. The CDR3 DNA reads as TGTGCCAGCAGCCCGAGGGGGAAGCGGACAGATACGCAGTATTTT.

At least ten counts were recorded for this clonotype. V is TRBV19 and J is TRBJ2-4; 7 nucleotides line up with TRBD1. The CDR3 runs 13 residues. Losses at the gene ends were 4 bases for V and 8 bases for J; bases not matched to a gene: 5. Germline CDR1 and CDR2: LNHDA and SQIVND (reference sequence). CDR3 amino acids: CASSSRDSDIQYF. DNA for the CDR3: TGTGCCAGTAGTAGCCGGGACAGTGACATTCAGTACTTC. The complete variable domain, with remaining parts taken from reference TRBV19 and TRBJ2-4, reads DGGITQSPKYLFRKEGQNVTLSCEQNLNHDAMYWYRQDPGQGLRLIYYSQIVNDFQKGDIAEGYSVSREKKESFPLTVTSAQKNPTAFYLCASSSRDSDIQYFGAGTRLSVL.

This clonotype was detected only a few times. V and J are TRBV11-2 and TRBJ2-5, with unresolved D. The CDR3 runs to 13 residues. The ends were cut back, 4 bases at V and 1 base at J, with 7 bases in the middle. CDR1 and CDR2 from the germline V gene are SGHAT and FQNNGV. This chain's CDR3 is CASSWGFQETQYF. The CDR3, as DNA: TGTGCCAGCAGCTGGGGTTTCCAAGAGACCCAGTACTTC. Full variable domain (missing parts from reference TRBV11-2 and TRBJ2-5): EAGVAQSPRYKIIEKRQSVAFWCNPISGHATLYWYQQILGQGPKLLIQFQNNGVVDDSQLPKDRFSAERLKGVDSTLKIQPAKLEDSAVYLCASSWGFQETQYFGPGTRLLVL.

V usage is TRBV11-2 and J usage is TRBJ2-1; TRBD2 matches at 10 bases. The CDR3 runs 16 residues. Trimming removed 1 base from V and 8 bases from J; junction bases left unmatched: 8. Germline V gene lookup returns CDR1 SGHAT and CDR2 FQNNGV. The CDR3, as DNA: TGTGCCAGCAGCTTAGTGGGAGCGGGGGGGCGCGATGAGCAGTTCTTC. As protein: CASSLVGAGGRDEQFF. Combining the CDR3 with reference TRBV11-2 and TRBJ2-1 gives the whole variable domain EAGVAQSPRYKIIEKRQSVAFWCNPISGHATLYWYQQILGQGPKLLIQFQNNGVVDDSQLPKDRFSAERLKGVDSTLKIQPAKLEDSAVYLCASSLVGAGGRDEQFFGPGTRLTVL.

This clonotype was seen more than once but under ten times. The CDR3 reads CASSDTETQYF. The CDR3 DNA sequence: TGTGCCAGCAGCGATACGGAGACCCAGTACTTC. The rearrangement joins TRBV27 to TRBJ2-5, with D uncertain. Germline V gives CDR1 MNHEY, CDR2 SMNVEV (reference sequence). V shed 6 bases and J shed 5 bases, with 7 bases lying between them. This CDR3 region has 11 residues.

This chain joins TRBV7-8 and TRBJ1-2; TRBD1 is a possible D gene (5 bases). Per germline, CDR1 SGHVS and CDR2 FQNEAQ. V gave up 5 bases and J gave up 4 bases, with 17 bases separating them. CDR3 length equals 15 residues. The CDR3 sequence is CASSPGKTNFYGYTF. DNA of the CDR3: TGTGCCAGCAGCCCAGGGAAGACTAACTTCTATGGCTACACCTTC.

The chain recombines TRBV6-1 with TRBJ2-7; D gene uncertain. V was shortened by 0 bases and J by 2 bases, with 8 bases between the two germline ends. This CDR3 has 14 amino acids. The germline V gene has CDR1 MNHNS and CDR2 SASEGT. The CDR3 loop reads CASSEAGRTYEQYF. The CDR3 DNA sequence: TGTGCCAGCAGTGAAGCCGGCAGGACCTACGAGCAGTACTTC.

The V call is TRBV18, the J call TRBJ2-5; D possibly matches TRBD1 or TRBD2 (5 bases each). The germline CDR1 and CDR2 sequences are KGHSH and LQKENI. The CDR3 spans 14 residues. V lost 0 bases and J 5 bases, leaving 10 bases between the germline ends. In DNA form, the CDR3 reads TGTGCCAGCTCACCACCGGGGACGGCGGAGACCCAGTACTTC. It is translated as CASSPPGTAETQYF. Variable domain in full (rest from reference TRBV18 and TRBJ2-5): NAGVMQNPRHLVRRRGQEARLRCSPMKGHSHVYWYRQLPEEGLKFMVYLQKENIIDESGMPKERFSAEFPKEGPSILRIQQVVRGDSAAYFCASSPPGTAETQYFGPGTRLLVL.

This clonotype was seen repeatedly, ten times or more. This chain uses TRBV29-1 with TRBJ2-3; D might be TRBD2 (6 bases). The CDR3 extends over 13 amino acids. Per germline, CDR1 SQVTM and CDR2 ANQGSEA. The V end was cut by 4 bases, the J end by 0 bases, with 8 bases between. In nucleotides, the CDR3 is TGCAGCGTTGCCGGGACTAGCACAGATACGCAGTATTTT. Its protein is CSVAGTSTDTQYF.

This clonotype came up a few times. The V call is TRBV7-9, the J call TRBJ2-5; the D gene is possibly TRBD2 (5 bases). CDR3 length: 14 residues. The germline V gene has CDR1 SEHNR and CDR2 FQNEAQ (reference sequence). With 5 bases removed from V and 1 base from J, the gap between germline ends came to 11 bases. Here the CDR3 reads CASSRPGGQETQYF. The CDR3 coding sequence is TGTGCCAGCAGCCGACCCGGAGGCCAAGAGACCCAGTACTTC.

A few counts support this clonotype. The V and J genes are TRBV6-6 and TRBJ1-1; D gene unclear. Per germline, CDR1 MNHNY and CDR2 SVGAGI (reference sequence). The ends were cut back, 1 base at V and 4 bases at J, with 19 bases in the middle. The CDR3 extends over 17 amino acids. CDR3 loop: CASSYYGVWTYSTEAFF. The CDR3 coding sequence is TGTGCCAGCAGTTACTACGGTGTTTGGACGTACTCCACTGAAGCTTTCTTT.

This clonotype was seen many times. This chain connects TRBV4-2 to TRBJ2-3; TRBD2 agrees at 8 bases. Looked up from germline, CDR1 is LGHNA and CDR2 is YNFKEQ. V lost 10 bases and J lost 5; bases outside the gene matches: 11. This CDR3 has 14 amino acids. CDR3 sequence reads: CATNPGGLIDTQYF. The DNA of the CDR3 is TGTGCCACAAACCCGGGGGGGCTGATAGATACGCAGTATTTT.

This clonotype showed up just a few times. This sequence joins TRBV6-5 and TRBJ2-5; D is ambiguous. Germline assignment: CDR1 MNHEY and CDR2 SVGAGI. This CDR3 contains 14 residues. Trimming cost V 0 bases and J 2 bases, with 7 bases left between them. CDR3 region: CASSYSTTQETQYF. Written as DNA, the CDR3 is TGTGCCAGCAGTTACTCGACCACACAAGAGACCCAGTACTTC.

This clonotype was picked up a small number of times. CDR3 region: CASRPEAATNTGELFF. DNA of the CDR3: TGCGCCAGCAGACCAGAGGCGGCGACGAACACCGGGGAGCTGTTTTTT. This sequence joins TRBV5-1 and TRBJ2-2, with D unresolved. Germline CDR1 reads SGHRS; CDR2 reads YFSETQ. The CDR3 runs to 16 residues. Trimming removed 5 bases from V and 0 bases from J, with 14 bases in between. Combining the CDR3 with reference TRBV5-1 and TRBJ2-2 gives the whole variable domain KAGVTQTPRYLIKTRGQQVTLSCSPISGHRSVSWYQQTPGQGLQFLFEYFSETQRNKGNFPGRFSGRQFSNSRSEMNVSTLELGDSALYLCASRPEAATNTGELFFGEGSRLTVL.

The rearrangement uses TRBV4-1 and TRBJ2-3; 8 bases map to TRBD2. In germline, CDR1 is MGHRA, CDR2 YSYEKL. This CDR3 region has 17 residues. V was pared by 0 bases and J by 4 bases, with 9 bases of the junction left unmatched. CDR3 nucleotide sequence: TGCGCCAGCAGCCAAGATAAGTACGGGGGGGCATCAGATACGCAGTATTTT. Its translation is CASSQDKYGGASDTQYF.

This clonotype was observed a single time. V usage is TRBV7-2 and J usage is TRBJ2-1; D possibly uses TRBD1 or TRBD2 (5 bases each). The CDR3 length is 13 residues. Germline CDR1 and CDR2: SGHTA and FQGNSA. Trimming pared 5 bases from V and 8 bases from J, leaving 13 bases between. The CDR3 region has the DNA TGTGCCAGCAGCCTATTTAGGGACGATGAGCAGTTCTTC. Protein sequence: CASSLFRDDEQFF.

V gene TRBV28 combines with J gene TRBJ1-1; no reliable D call. The CDR3 runs to 11 residues. With 2 bases removed from V and 7 bases from J, the gap between germline ends came to 5 bases. From germline, CDR1 is MDHEN and CDR2 SYDVKM. The CDR3 bases are TGTGCCAGCAGTTTAAGCCATGAAGCTTTCTTT. Its protein is CASSLSHEAFF.

Only a few counts were recorded for this clonotype. The rearrangement joins TRBV5-1 to TRBJ1-1; D possibly corresponds to TRBD1 (5 bases). Germline V lookup: CDR1 SGHRS, CDR2 YFSETQ. The V end was cut by 1 base, the J end by 4 bases, with 14 bases between. The CDR3 totals 15 residues. CDR3 coding DNA: TGCGCCAGCAGCTTGCTGAGCGGGGGACCCACTGAAGCTTTCTTT. This gives the protein CASSLLSGGPTEAFF. The whole variable domain, filled in from reference TRBV5-1 and TRBJ1-1, reads KAGVTQTPRYLIKTRGQQVTLSCSPISGHRSVSWYQQTPGQGLQFLFEYFSETQRNKGNFPGRFSGRQFSNSRSEMNVSTLELGDSALYLCASSLLSGGPTEAFFGQGTRLTVV.

The chain joins TRBV6-1 to TRBJ2-1; D ambiguous. The V gene lost 3 bases and the J gene lost 0 bases, with 9 bases spanning the gap. This CDR3 has 15 amino acids. Per the germline V gene, CDR1 is MNHNS and CDR2 is SASEGT. CDR3 sequence: CASSDSHRSYNEQFF. The DNA of the CDR3 is TGTGCCAGCAGTGATTCGCACCGCTCCTACAATGAGCAGTTCTTC.

This clonotype was seen more than once but under ten times. This rearrangement joins TRBV24-1 to TRBJ1-5; 8 positions match TRBD1. V dropped 4 bases and J dropped 5; count of bases not matched to a gene: 6. Germline CDR1 is KGHDR and CDR2 is SFDVKD. CDR3 length: 15 amino acids. The CDR3 is CATSDSGQADQPQHF. In nucleotides, the CDR3 is TGTGCCACCAGTGACTCGGGACAGGCCGATCAGCCCCAGCATTTT.

This clonotype was seen a handful of times. The CDR3 here is CSVERQPNTGELFF. The CDR3 region has the DNA TGCAGCGTCGAGAGACAGCCGAACACCGGGGAGCTGTTTTTT. The V gene is TRBV29-1, the J gene TRBJ2-2, with a possible D match to TRBD1 (5 bases). The CDR3 has 14 residues. V lost 6 bases to trimming and J lost 0 bases, with 11 bases between them. The germline gives CDR1 SQVTM, CDR2 ANQGSEA.